The source of this T cell receptor (beta chain) is a study of PD-1 blockade in classical Hodgkin lymphoma. TCRdb's table, derived via immunoSEQ multiplex PCR, lists solely in-frame clones and lacks some. The repertoire holds approximately 20,000 clones, with about 94% as singletons. Study observations and caveats: The origin of the repertoire differences remains undefined, with disease activity or prior therapy as possible causes. Newly diagnosed patients were said to have less baseline TCR diversity than healthy donors did.

The CDR3 consists of 14 residues. V shed 5 bases and J shed 5 bases, with 12 bases lying between them. CDR1 KGHSH and CDR2 LQKENI come from the germline V gene. Indicated time point: newly diagnosed, previously untreated cHL patient sample. Concerning this clone itself: Its specificity is not known.

Source material: peripheral blood mononuclear cells (PBMCs). The receptor was derived from a human donor with classical Hodgkin lymphoma. This chain joins TRBV18 and TRBJ1-4; D not certain. The CDR3 here is CASSIGPPNEKLFF. The CDR3 nucleotides read TGTGCCAGCTCAATCGGACCGCCAAATGAAAAACTGTTTTTT.